This T cell receptor beta chain emerged from a study of breast tumors, draining lymph nodes, adjacent tissues. Regarding the study as a whole: Tumors had less TCR diversity than lymph nodes, more than nontumor tissue. Tumor T cell lymph node origin was a supported hypothesis, not proven.

From the multiplex PCR reads, TCRdb called clonotypes with MiXCR, one entry per CDR3 protein. The profile covers 50,000 to 65,000 distinct CDR3 sequences, with under 55% appearing a single time and about 11% taken by the ten largest. V lost 3 bases to trimming and J lost 3 bases; unmatched junction nucleotides: 4. Germline assignment: CDR1 MNHEY and CDR2 SMNVEV (reference sequence). The CDR3 sequence is 17 residues long. This clonotype was found a few times. Its specificity is not known. Sequenced input: breast tumor tissue. V usage is TRBV27 and J usage is TRBJ2-6; 11 bases align to TRBD1. This receptor was taken from a female donor with breast cancer. Some clones in this sample may be carry-over from other donors' samples. The CDR3 DNA is TGTGCCAGCAGTTTTGGACAGGGGGCGTTTGGGGCCAACGTCCTGACTTTC. Its protein product is CASSFGQGAFGANVLTF.